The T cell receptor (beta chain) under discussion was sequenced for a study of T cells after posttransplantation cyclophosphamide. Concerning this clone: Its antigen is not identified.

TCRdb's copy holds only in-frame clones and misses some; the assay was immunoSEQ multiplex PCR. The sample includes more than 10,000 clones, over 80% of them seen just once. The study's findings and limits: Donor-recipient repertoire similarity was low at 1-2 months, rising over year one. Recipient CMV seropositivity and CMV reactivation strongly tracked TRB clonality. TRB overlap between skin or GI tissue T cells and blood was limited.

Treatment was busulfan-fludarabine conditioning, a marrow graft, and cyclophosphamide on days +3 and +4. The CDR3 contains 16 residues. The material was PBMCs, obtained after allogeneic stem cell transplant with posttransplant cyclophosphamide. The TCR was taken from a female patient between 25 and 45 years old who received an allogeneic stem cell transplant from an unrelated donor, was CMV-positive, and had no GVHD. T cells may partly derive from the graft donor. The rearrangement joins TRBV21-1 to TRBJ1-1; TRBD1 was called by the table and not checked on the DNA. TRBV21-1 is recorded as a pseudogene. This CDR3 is CASSRARDRGGTEAFF. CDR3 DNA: TGTGCCAGCAGCAGGGCCCGGGACAGGGGGGGCACTGAAGCTTTCTTT.